The source of this TCR beta chain is a study of CD8+ T cells in alopecia areata listed by TCRdb under 2018. Context from the whole study: The treated patients, all with moderate-to-severe alopecia areata, were enrolled in an open-label pilot trial of oral tofacitinib given at 5 to 10 mg twice daily. Tofacitinib was given for 6 to 18 months, followed by 6 months of follow-up off drug to assess delayed response and recurrence. In treated patients, disease severity was measured using the SALT score, which gives the percentage of scalp surface area affected. High-throughput TCRbeta sequencing was used to examine T cell clonal expansion in alopecia areata in both the C3H/HeJ mouse model and human patients. Human TCRbeta sequencing covered scalp tissue and sorted CD4+ and CD8+ peripheral blood T cells from patchy and totalis/universalis alopecia areata patients and healthy controls. Tofacitinib-treated patients had biopsies at baseline and at 4 and 24 weeks of treatment, with a later scalp biopsy in several patients. Scalp clonality was compared across normal scalp (n=4), patchy alopecia areata scalp (n=8), and alopecia totalis/universalis scalp (n=8). RNA was extracted with the PAXgene miRNA kit for fixed scalp, the miRNeasy kit for PBMCs, and the RNeasy kit for mouse skin. immunoSEQ multiplex PCR using 35 Vbeta forward primers and 13 Jbeta reverse primers was used to amplify TCRbeta CDR3 regions.

From V the trimming removes 3 bases and from J it removes 3 bases, while the gene matches leave 5 bases of the junction unaccounted for. Including the terminal cysteine and phenylalanine, the CDR3 comprises 15 residues. The retained sequence is limited to the CDR3, 45 bases, with the frame set at the first base. The germline V gene gives CDR1 as ENHRY and CDR2 as SYGVKD. The library was generated by the immunoSEQ multiplex PCR assay. RNA was extracted from all samples and reverse transcribed into cDNA, which served as template for TCR sequencing. SuperScript III was used for first-strand cDNA synthesis, primed with a 2:1 mix of oligo-dT and random hexamers. A synthetic immune receptor repertoire was used to gauge amplification bias, and whatever bias remained was removed computationally. The study's own analysis went as follows. After raw reads were preprocessed to remove errors, the CDR3 was defined following IMGT conventions as running from the conserved cysteine to phenylalanine. Clonality was computed by normalizing Shannon entropy by log2 of the number of productive unique TCRs and subtracting the result from 1. Whether each scalp clone was CD4 or CD8 was inferred by checking scalp TCRbeta sequences against the CD4 and CD8 repertoires from sorted blood. This is the immuneACCESS table as TCRdb keeps it, with only in-frame sequences that have V and J called. A part of the clones is gone; compared with another copy, unresolved V genes explain less than half, and the rest is unexplained. D and trimming were read from the DNA, whereas the V and J calls and clone size are those reported in that table. This sample holds some 150,000 clones; about 85% were observed only once. The top ten clonotypes cover under 15% of the sample.

What the time point label conveys for this sample: four to five weeks on oral tofacitinib. Explained via the paper, the treatment or condition label denotes: oral pan-JAK inhibitor, 5-10 mg twice daily. From alopecia areata patients, peripheral blood was collected along with lesional scalp punch biopsies. PBMCs were isolated by density centrifugation and stained for CD3, CD4 and CD8, after which CD4+ and CD8+ T cells were sorted on a FACSAria. Comments on this clone: Which antigen it targets is not known. No base quality information exists; no much larger clone differs at one position.

Study-level results and caveats: Because the treated cohort was small and included a single nonresponder, larger studies are needed to assess links between baseline CD8+ expansion and response. Tofacitinib significantly lowered scalp clonality and the number of expanded CD8+ clones among the top 100 scalp clones. Unlike mouse skin, where gammadelta T cells dominate, normal human skin contains resident alphabeta T cells that get sequenced too, which complicates analysis of the scalp TCR repertoire. Compared with mice, TCR sequences shared between patients were less clear, possibly partly because of HLA diversity across the patient population. Many expanded lesional clones were found to persist in scalp and blood during tofacitinib treatment, and relapse after treatment cessation may be partly explained by this persistence. Higher clonality and more expanded CD8+ clones were observed in lesional scalp than in normal scalp, particularly in alopecia totalis/universalis, a finding suggestive of antigenic drive.

This material consisted of CD8+ T cells sorted from blood, taken at week 4, from a patient treated with tofacitinib. Recombination joined TRBV10-3 with TRBJ2-7, with 10 bases aligning to TRBD2. This TCR was sampled from a human donor with alopecia areata. The CDR3 protein sequence reads: CAISDLTSGHYEQYF. The bases read TGTGCCATCAGTGATTTGACTAGCGGGCACTACGAGCAGTACTTC.